The T cell receptor (beta chain) described here comes from a study of blood T cell repertoires in COVID-19. Whole-study context: The study drew acute and convalescent COVID-19 samples from the United States, Italy and Spain. From T cells, B-cell-depleted T cells, or PBMCs came the material, which was cDNA or gDNA.

Only a few counts were recorded for this clone. In the original analysis: Amplification from reference gene primers served as the basis for estimated nucleated cell counts. Clones were sequenced by immunoSEQ multiplex PCR, and TCRdb holds only the in-frame ones, with some missing. D and trimming come from the DNA, and the V and J calls and clone size come from that table. Among roughly 170,000 clones listed, around nine tenths were seen once. The origin of this receptor is a woman aged 18 to 35 who had recovered from COVID-19. The specimen was peripheral blood.

For the CDR3, the DNA is TGCGCCAGCAGCTTCGGTAGCTCCTACGAGCAGTACTTC. Translating it yields CASSFGSSYEQYF. V is TRBV5-1 and J is TRBJ2-7; D is uncertain. The CDR3 consists of 13 residues. CDR1 SGHRS and CDR2 YFSETQ come from the germline V gene. The V end was cut by 2 bases, the J end by 0 bases, with 6 bases between.